This entry describes one TCR beta chain. Its target antigen remains unknown. Qualities for individual bases were not recorded, and no much larger clone is one base off. In total, roughly 710 healthy bone marrow donors made up the cohort. Cohort members were all nominally healthy when sampled, although unrecorded immune exposures were likely present. The donor was CMV seronegative and belonged to the group of 352 seronegative cohort members. A peripheral blood sample was collected from each donor, and TCR beta sequencing was performed on peripheral blood mononuclear cells. The Qiagen DNeasy Blood Extraction Kit was used to extract genomic DNA from the blood cell samples. The library was prepared using the immunoSEQ multiplex PCR assay. The multiplex PCR relied on a mix of 60 forward primers for TCR Vbeta segments and 13 reverse primers for TCR Jbeta segments. Amplification of the CDR3 region of rearranged TCR beta genes was performed with a multiplex PCR assay on genomic DNA. The Illumina HiSeq System was used to sequence the amplified TCR beta libraries as 87-base-pair reads. As for how the authors treated the data: A later analysis tallied roughly 80 million unique TCR beta chains across the 600 to 700 repertoires, and some 10 million of those chains were shared by two or more donors. A nearest-neighbor algorithm error-corrected the raw reads and collapsed the reads into unique sequences, merging closely related sequences to remove PCR and sequencing errors. Alignment of CDR3 sequences to IMGT reference sequences was used to assign V, D and J gene segments. For a sequence to be retained, at least a six-nucleotide match to both a V gene segment and a J gene segment was required. Rearrangements were classified as productive when the CDR3 lacked stop codons and remained in frame with V and J, and all other rearrangements were classified as non-productive. Following IMGT convention, CDR3 was defined as the stretch from the second conserved V-encoded cysteine to the conserved J-encoded phenylalanine. The earlier analysis of about 640 of the donors excluded any sequence lacking an unambiguous match to a single V gene segment. In an earlier analysis of approximately 590 of the donors, V segments were called functional above 56.7% productive rearrangements and were called segregating when the between-donor standard deviation exceeded 5%. A statistical classification framework was built for diagnosing cytomegalovirus status from the catalog of TCR beta chain sequences. A later analysis assigned V and J genes by comparing TCR nucleotide sequences with IMGT/GENE-DB human TR gene sequences. In a later analysis, CDR3 sequences and most-parsimonious VDJ recombination scenarios were assigned using the TCRdist pipeline. A later analysis defined each TCR beta chain by its CDR3 amino acid sequence plus V-gene family, and excluded reads lacking a unique V-gene family. In a later analysis, 500 to 650 highly shared, low-generation-probability nucleotide sequences were removed to address suspected cross-contamination and a sequencing artifact. In a later analysis, a clonal expansion index was calculated for each public chain from normalized within-repertoire ranks of inferred template counts. Generation probabilities in a later analysis came from a VDJ recombination model fitted to out-of-frame rearrangements, and those results were checked against IGoR. A later analysis scored TCR-TCR, TCR-HLA and TCR-CMV co-occurrence with hypergeometric tests, applying a repertoire-size bias correction to TCR pairs. To estimate false discovery rates, a later analysis permuted the HLA or CMV assignments 20 times. In a later analysis, co-occurring TCRs were grouped using DBSCAN, and TCRdist sequence similarity was added for clustering within HLA-allele-positive subsets. Co-occurrence clustering excluded repertoires with fewer than 30,000 or more than 120,000 public chains, plus five with anomalous nucleotide sharing. Held by TCRdb, this immuneACCESS table contains in-frame sequences only and omits some clones. Under half of the omission traces to an unresolved V gene where checked; the cause of the rest is unknown. D and trimming were read from the DNA, whereas the V and J calls and clone size are those reported in that table. The sample table lists some 130,000 clones, around 75% of them with a count of one. Over 3% of the sample is taken by the ten largest.

The sample belongs to a study of cytomegalovirus exposure and HLA in healthy donors listed by TCRdb under 2017. A note on the overall study: According to an earlier analysis of a few hundred of the donors, 150 million to 200 million T cells yielded roughly 110 million unique TCR beta sequences and more than 250 Gb of sequence data. To decide whether each TCR beta V gene segment behaved as functional or pseudogenic, an earlier analysis of fewer than 750 of the donors relied on high-throughput TCR beta sequencing. Of the 300 to 450 genotyped donors, less than 90% were placed in the genetic ancestry cluster associated with self-reported Caucasian donors. Class I and class II HLA loci were covered by the typing at four-digit resolution. Across about 370 genotyped donors of the cohort, an average of roughly 200,000 unique TCR beta nucleotide sequences per donor were sequenced, and approximately 17% of those sequences were non-productive. The later analysis used no new phenotypic data to find candidate immune exposures, relying instead on TCR beta sequences and their occurrence across donors. The study combined high-throughput TCR immunosequencing, statistical association of individual TCRs with disease status, and machine learning to predict cytomegalovirus infection status. Typing coverage varied by locus: roughly 620-640 donors for A, B, C, DRB1 and DQB1; more than 500 for DQA1; more than 600 for DPA1; around 490 for DPB1. A later analysis re-examined previously published TCR beta repertoires from roughly 720 donors and added high-resolution HLA genotyping to investigate patterns of TCR occurrence. Every repertoire in the discovery cohort had been generated on one and the same sequencing platform. Genome-wide SNP genotypes for about 65% of the roughly 670 donors were used in a later genetic analysis, which treated that subset as a discovery cohort. Four or five DR-DQ haplotypes were treated as single units for association and clustering because of strong linkage in the cohort. A separate validation cohort of roughly 130 different subjects was used in addition to the approximately 610-subject first cohort. Alongside the repertoire data, information on donor age, sex, ethnicity and CMV serostatus was compiled. The study was designed to test whether signatures of past pathogen exposure could be identified by cataloging public T cell receptors. The study profiled the T cell repertoires of about 720 subjects by immunosequencing and related them to cytomegalovirus serostatus. An early release covering 550 to 700 HLA-typed donors comprised 250 to 350 gigabases of sequencing data and approximately 80 million unique TCR sequences. Broader findings and caveats from the paper: Only TCR beta chains were sequenced in this cohort, and the absence of alpha or paired-chain data limited detectable features. The authors suggested that the approach could potentially be extended to other disease states and immunological phenotypes. In a later analysis, the rate of TCR association differed among HLA loci, with DRB1 alleles having the most associated TCRs and HLA-C alleles having the fewest. According to a later analysis, parvovirus B19, influenza, CMV and Epstein-Barr virus appeared linked to several top co-occurrence clusters. According to a later analysis, most CMV-associated TCR beta chains appeared to be HLA-restricted, and the HLA associations seemed to be driven largely by CMV exposure. When HLA alleles, especially DR and DQ, strongly co-occurred, TCR associations were difficult to assign to individual alleles. In a later analysis, 16,951 TCR beta sequences were associated with specific HLA alleles at a false discovery rate of 0.05. While some public TCRs were present in many individuals, most TCR sequences turned up only very rarely across donors. HLA typing was unavailable for some donors at each locus, so association tests used only the typed subset. The earlier analysis of fewer than 750 of the donors excluded over 15 rarely observed V segments, including chromosome 9 orphons, because counts were too low. A cluster of highly shared sequence variants was judged likely to represent a technical artifact of the sequencing pipeline. The study gave a list of under 200 TCR beta chains associated with cytomegalovirus. In an earlier analysis of some 500 of the donors, most TCR beta V segments appeared in productive rearrangements about 87% or about 30% of the time, broadly matching IMGT annotations. For the cohort, immune exposure information was limited to CMV serostatus. The classifier was reported to diagnose cytomegalovirus status with high specificity and sensitivity in both the original cohort and the validation cohort. In vitro tests confirmed that a few of the cytomegalovirus-associated TCR beta chains recognize cytomegalovirus antigens. The 87-base-pair reads could not distinguish some IMGT-functional V segments, including TRBV6-2 and TRBV6-3, so those segments were excluded. A later genetic analysis associated a missense DCLRE1C variant with V-gene and J-gene trimming of TCR beta chains, and an independent cohort replicated the association. The presence/absence analyses assumed that sequencing depth was roughly uniform across donors, and that assumption may not be true. Correlated functional status among segregating V segments might be attributable to linkage disequilibrium, but an unknown experimental factor could not be ruled out. In a later genetic analysis, fewer N-insertions in productive TCRs were reported among donors in an Asian-associated ancestry cluster than the approximately 670-donor mean. In a later analysis, HLA-associated TCR beta chains were found to be more clonally expanded and to have lower generation probabilities than equally common non-associated chains. A further reported finding was that TCR beta sequences accurately predicted the HLA-A and HLA-B alleles for most subjects in the first cohort.

The germline V gene provides CDR1 LGHNA and CDR2 YSLEER. Clipping removes 0 bases from V and 3 bases from J, with 9 as the unmatched junction base count. Including cysteine and phenylalanine, the CDR3 has 17 amino acids. Only the CDR3 region is kept as DNA, spanning 51 bases read in frame from base 1. The sequenced sample consisted of PBMCs. The chain employs TRBV4-3 and TRBJ2-7; 9 middle bases align to TRBD1. This receptor was obtained from a man between 40 and 49 years old in good health and CMV-seronegative. The CDR3 corresponds to CASSQEPVGQGFYEQYF. The DNA reads as follows: TGCGCCAGCAGCCAAGAACCTGTGGGACAGGGTTTCTACGAGCAGTACTTC.